Presented here are 26 T cell receptor beta chains from one specimen sequenced in a study of OX40 agonist ivuxolimab in advanced cancers. Library prep was done by the immunoSEQ multiplex PCR assay. The clones in this table, taken by TCRdb from immuneACCESS, are in-frame only. Not every clone is retained; where verified, under half of the shortfall comes from an unresolved V gene, and the cause of the rest is unknown. Present in this sample are 77,000 or so clones, about nine tenths of which were seen just once. 0.43% of the sample comes from the top ten. Source: CD4+ or CD8+ T cells sorted from blood, taken in a trial of the OX40 agonist ivuxolimab. The origin of the receptors is an adult with an advanced solid tumor such as melanoma, head and neck, liver or kidney cancer.

The chain joins TRBV29-1 to TRBJ1-1; D gene unclear. The germline CDR1 and CDR2 sequences are SQVTM and ANQGSEA. The CDR3 sequence is 13 residues long. V was pared by 6 bases and J by 1 base, with 12 bases between. CDR3 in amino acids: CSVPGASNTEAFF. The DNA of the CDR3 is TGCAGCGTCCCCGGTGCTTCGAACACTGAAGCTTTCTTT.

This sequence joins TRBV5-1 and TRBJ1-6; maybe TRBD1 (6 bases). CDR3 size: 15 residues. Germline CDR1 is SGHRS and CDR2 is YFSETQ. V lost 4 bases and J lost 7, with 15 bases in between. The CDR3 region has the DNA TGCGCCAGCAGCGTTACAGGGCTAGGCAATTCACCCCTCCACTTT. Amino acid sequence: CASSVTGLGNSPLHF. The entire variable domain, with the rest obtained from reference TRBV5-1 and TRBJ1-6, is as follows: KAGVTQTPRYLIKTRGQQVTLSCSPISGHRSVSWYQQTPGQGLQFLFEYFSETQRNKGNFPGRFSGRQFSNSRSEMNVSTLELGDSALYLCASSVTGLGNSPLHFGNGTRLTVT.

The CDR3 DNA follows: TGTGCCATTCGGGACAACCTCAGTGCTGAAAAACTGTTTTTT. It codes for CAIRDNLSAEKLFF. The rearrangement joins TRBV6-6 to TRBJ1-4; a weak D match, TRBD1 (6 bases). V was trimmed by 10 bases and J by 7 bases, leaving 19 bases between them. CDR1 and CDR2 from the germline V gene are MNHNY and SVGAGI (reference sequence). The CDR3 covers 14 residues.

The chain employs TRBV19 and TRBJ1-2; 10 bases fit TRBD1. Germline CDR1 is LNHDA and CDR2 is SQIVND (reference sequence). This CDR3 is 17 amino acids long. Germline trimming cut 4 bases from V and 8 bases from J; bases unmatched to any gene: 16. Here the CDR3 DNA reads TGTGCCAGTAGTAGCTGGGACAGGGGAGCGAAAGCGGGGGGCTACACCTTC. Its translation is CASSSWDRGAKAGGYTF.

CDR3 loop: CASSPPGQGAPEQYF. The CDR3, as DNA: TGTGCCAGCAGTCCACCCGGACAGGGGGCGCCAGAGCAGTACTTC. The J gene is TRBJ2-7, the V gene TRBV28; 11 bases are a match to TRBD1. Germline V gives CDR1 MDHEN, CDR2 SYDVKM. The CDR3 is 15 amino acids. The V gene end was trimmed by 5 bases and the J gene end by 7 bases; junction bases not matched to a gene: 10.

The chain employs TRBV28 and TRBJ1-2, with 7 bases identical to TRBD1. Trimming at V came to 5 bases and at J to 4 bases, leaving 4 bases not matched to a gene. This CDR3 comprises 13 residues. The germline gives CDR1 MDHEN, CDR2 SYDVKM. DNA of the CDR3: TGTGCCAGCAGTCAGGGACAGATCTATGGCTACACCTTC. This gives the protein CASSQGQIYGYTF.

The rearrangement uses TRBV28 and TRBJ2-5; TRBD2 matches at 7 bases. Germline trimming cut 6 bases from V and 5 bases from J; bases unmatched to any gene: 6. Germline lookup yields CDR1 MDHEN and CDR2 SYDVKM. CDR3 size: 13 residues. The CDR3 DNA is TGTGCCAGCAGGACGGGGGGTTCGGAGACCCAGTACTTC. Protein: CASRTGGSETQYF.

The CDR3 nucleotides read TGTGCCAGCAGTTTAGCAGGGACGAACACTGAAGCTTTCTTT. Translated, it gives CASSLAGTNTEAFF. The chain carries TRBV28 and TRBJ1-1, with D tentatively TRBD1 (5 bases). The V end was cut by 2 bases, the J end by 1 base, with 8 bases between. The CDR3 has 14 residues. Germline V CDR1 and CDR2: MDHEN, SYDVKM.

This chain's CDR3 is CASSLTGDTQYF. The CDR3 DNA reads TGTGCCAGCAGCTTAACGGGAGATACGCAGTATTTT. The genes are TRBV7-3 and TRBJ2-3; D call uncertain. The ends were cut back, 0 bases at V and 5 bases at J, with 3 bases in the middle. The CDR3 consists of 12 residues. Looked up from germline, CDR1 is SGHTA and CDR2 is FQGTGA.

The V and J genes are TRBV10-3 and TRBJ2-5, with 10 bases that match TRBD1. The germline gives CDR1 ENHRY, CDR2 SYGVKD. CDR3 length: 12 residues. The V segment lost 8 bases and the J segment 4 bases; nucleotides outside the gene matches: 1. CDR3 protein: CAIGTGVETQYF. The CDR3 DNA follows: TGTGCCATCGGGACAGGGGTAGAGACCCAGTACTTC.

The V and J genes are TRBV11-3 and TRBJ1-2, with D maybe TRBD1 (6 bases). The CDR3 spans 13 residues. V was clipped by 5 bases and J by 1 base, with 8 bases between them. The germline gives CDR1 SGHNT, CDR2 YENEEA. In nucleotides, the CDR3 is TGTGCCAGCAGCCGGACAGATAACTATGGCTACACCTTC. Translating gives CASSRTDNYGYTF.

This chain uses TRBV28 with TRBJ2-3; D may correspond to TRBD1 or TRBD2 (5 bases each). V gave up 2 bases and J gave up 5 bases, with 11 bases separating them. Germline CDR1 MDHEN, CDR2 SYDVKM. CDR3 length: 14 residues. CDR3 coding DNA: TGTGCCAGCAGTTTAGGGGGATCTGGAGATACGCAGTATTTT. Translation gives CASSLGGSGDTQYF.

This rearrangement joins TRBV7-2 to TRBJ2-1; either TRBD1 or TRBD2 may fit D (6 bases each). Trimming removed 4 bases at V and 7 bases at J, with 17 bases between. The CDR3 consists of 15 residues. Germline CDR1 and CDR2: SGHTA and FQGNSA. The CDR3 DNA reads TGTGCCAGCAGCTCCGATAGCGGACAGCGGAATGAGCAGTTCTTC. This encodes CASSSDSGQRNEQFF.

J is TRBJ2-7 and V is TRBV11-2; 12 nucleotides align to TRBD1. After removal of 1 base from V and 4 bases from J, the junction contained 14 bases not matched to a gene. CDR1 and CDR2 from the germline V gene are SGHAT and FQNNGV. The CDR3 extends over 19 amino acids. The CDR3 region is CASSLGGSPGQGAWYEQYF. As DNA, the CDR3 is TGTGCCAGCAGCTTAGGGGGCTCCCCGGGACAGGGGGCTTGGTACGAGCAGTACTTC.

The chain uses TRBV27 and TRBJ1-1; no clear D. Per germline, CDR1 MNHEY and CDR2 SMNVEV (reference sequence). This CDR3 is built from 13 residues. V gave up 3 bases and J gave up 1 base, with 6 bases separating them. CDR3 DNA: TGTGCCAGCAGTTTCCGGCAGAACACTGAAGCTTTCTTT. Protein sequence: CASSFRQNTEAFF.

This rearrangement joins TRBV18 to TRBJ2-3, with 12 bases aligning to TRBD1. The CDR3 is 18 amino acids. J gave up 2 bases and V 3 bases, and 9 bases lay outside the gene matches. Germline assignment: CDR1 KGHSH and CDR2 LQKENI. The CDR3 nucleotides are TGTGCCAGCTCACCCAACCTGGGACAGGGGGCATCCACAGATACGCAGTATTTT. Protein product: CASSPNLGQGASTDTQYF.

This clone was seen only once. This rearrangement joins TRBV6-6 to TRBJ1-6, with 9 bases fitting TRBD1. Germline V gene data show CDR1 as MNHNY and CDR2 as SVGAGI (reference sequence). V was pared by 5 bases and J by 13 bases, with 9 bases of the junction left unmatched. The CDR3 covers 14 residues. In nucleotides, the CDR3 is TGTGCCAGCAGTACCGGGACAGGGCTTATCCCCCTCCACTTT. It yields the protein CASSTGTGLIPLHF.

In this sample, this clone turned up once. The rearrangement uses TRBV6-1 and TRBJ1-2; D is perhaps TRBD1 (6 bases). CDR1 MNHNS and CDR2 SASEGT come from the germline V gene. The CDR3 spans 16 residues. Trimming shortened V by 4 bases and J by 5 bases, and 20 bases separated the two germline ends. The CDR3 sequence is CASSVPSDRTLYGYTF. The CDR3 bases are TGTGCCAGCAGTGTTCCCTCGGACAGAACGTTATATGGCTACACCTTC.

This clone was detected only a few times. V usage is TRBV19 and J usage is TRBJ1-1, with TRBD1 as a possible D gene (5 bases). The V gene's germline CDR1 is LNHDA and CDR2 SQIVND (reference sequence). The V end was cut by 5 bases, the J end by 5 bases, with 12 bases between. This CDR3 is built from 13 residues. This chain's CDR3 is CASSPHGGTEAFF. In DNA form, the CDR3 reads TGTGCCAGTAGTCCCCACGGGGGAACTGAAGCTTTCTTT.

A single count supports this clone. The chain links TRBV7-2 to TRBJ2-7; D gene ambiguous. CDR3 length equals 14 residues. V was cut by 3 bases and J by 1 base, with 10 bases left in between. Germline CDR1 and CDR2: SGHTA and FQGNSA. The DNA for the CDR3 is TGTGCCAGCAGCTTTTCTGCGGTGTCCTACGAGCAGTACTTC. This codes for CASSFSAVSYEQYF.

V and J are TRBV7-9 and TRBJ1-3; 7 bases agree with TRBD1. The V gene's germline CDR1 is SEHNR and CDR2 FQNEAQ (reference sequence). The length of the CDR3 is 16 residues. V lost 3 bases to trimming and J lost 0 bases; unmatched junction nucleotides: 5. Here the CDR3 DNA reads TGTGCCAGCAGCTTCCGGGACAGTACCTCTGGAAACACCATATATTTT. As protein: CASSFRDSTSGNTIYF.

The V gene is TRBV7-8, the J gene TRBJ2-1, with 8 bases aligning to TRBD2. V trimming: 1 base; J trimming: 2 bases; junction bases outside the gene matches: 1. There are 15 residues in the CDR3. CDR1 is SGHVS, CDR2 FQNEAQ, per germline. The CDR3 reads CASSLELAAYNEQFF. The CDR3 DNA is TGTGCCAGCAGCTTAGAACTAGCGGCCTACAATGAGCAGTTCTTC.

The chain joins TRBV28 to TRBJ1-1; 8 nucleotides match TRBD1. The CDR3 runs to 14 residues. Germline V gene sequence: CDR1 MDHEN, CDR2 SYDVKM. V was pared by 10 bases and J by 7 bases, with 14 bases of the junction left unmatched. CDR3 amino acids: CATGEENTGGEAFF. The DNA for the CDR3 is TGTGCCACCGGGGAGGAGAATACAGGGGGTGAAGCTTTCTTT.

V and J are TRBV19 and TRBJ2-1; D is ambiguous. Germline V gene data show CDR1 as LNHDA and CDR2 as SQIVND (reference sequence). Trimming cost V 6 bases and J 9 bases, with 15 bases left between them. The CDR3 spans 13 residues. The CDR3 protein is CASRGDGVGEQFF. The CDR3 nucleotides read TGTGCCAGTAGAGGCGATGGGGTGGGTGAGCAGTTCTTC. Filled out from reference TRBV19 and TRBJ2-1, the complete variable domain reads DGGITQSPKYLFRKEGQNVTLSCEQNLNHDAMYWYRQDPGQGLRLIYYSQIVNDFQKGDIAEGYSVSREKKESFPLTVTSAQKNPTAFYLCASRGDGVGEQFFGPGTRLTVL.

The CDR3 region is CASSVQTGTEGANVLTF. The CDR3 DNA follows: TGTGCCAGCAGCGTTCAGACGGGGACGGAGGGGGCCAACGTCCTGACTTTC. This sequence joins TRBV9 and TRBJ2-6; D assignment may be TRBD1 or TRBD2 (5 bases each). V lost 2 bases to trimming and J lost 4 bases, with 16 bases between them. There are 17 residues in the CDR3. Germline V gene lookup returns CDR1 SGDLS and CDR2 YYNGEE.

The chain carries TRBV28 and TRBJ1-2; 9 bases are a match to TRBD1. CDR3 length equals 14 residues. Germline V gene sequence: CDR1 MDHEN, CDR2 SYDVKM. Losses at the gene ends were 5 bases for V and 4 bases for J; bases not matched to a gene: 5. CDR3 residues: CASSRPGQGYGYTF. Here the CDR3 DNA reads TGTGCCAGCAGTCGACCGGGACAGGGCTATGGCTACACCTTC.